The 22 T cell receptor beta chains below all came from one sample that was sequenced in a study of blood T cell repertoires in COVID-19. Data came from immunoSEQ multiplex PCR; TCRdb stores just in-frame clones and leaves some out. Of about 360,000 clones in the sample, 86% were seen once. Sample: peripheral blood. All receptors derive from a woman aged 60 to 75 with COVID-19, enrolled during active disease.

This chain connects TRBV4-3 to TRBJ1-2; 8 bases match TRBD1. The CDR3 has 17 amino acids. Germline V gives CDR1 LGHNA, CDR2 YSLEER. J lost 8 bases, V lost 0 bases, and 14 bases had no gene match. The CDR3 DNA reads TGCGCCAGCAGCCAAGATTTTCAGGGGGCGCGGGGGACCGGCTACACCTTC. Translation gives CASSQDFQGARGTGYTF.

This clone has a handful of counts. This chain links TRBV30 with TRBJ1-2; D might be TRBD1 (5 bases). The CDR3 totals 12 residues. The V and J ends lost 2 bases and 6 bases respectively, with 10 bases between them. Germline CDR1 is GTSNPN and CDR2 is SVGIG (reference sequence). In DNA, the CDR3 is TGTGCCTGGAGTCCCGGGGGGAATGGCTACACCTTC. Its protein product is CAWSPGGNGYTF.

The chain carries TRBV30 and TRBJ1-2, with a tentative D call TRBD1 (6 bases). CDR1 is GTSNPN, CDR2 SVGIG, per germline (reference sequence). Trimming pared 3 bases from V and 7 bases from J, leaving 21 bases between. This CDR3 comprises 15 residues. The CDR3 sequence is CAWSPGLGLGGGYTF. In DNA, the CDR3 is TGTGCCTGGAGCCCTGGATTAGGGCTAGGGGGTGGCTACACCTTC.

There are a few counts of this clone. The rearrangement joins TRBV5-5 to TRBJ1-5; maybe TRBD1 (5 bases). The V end was cut by 2 bases, the J end by 4 bases, with 16 bases between. The CDR3 spans 16 residues. Germline-derived CDR1 and CDR2 are SGHKS and YYEKEE (reference sequence). The CDR3 reads CASSFTLDSRNQPQHF. The CDR3, as DNA: TGTGCCAGCAGCTTTACCTTAGACAGTAGAAATCAGCCCCAGCATTTT.

J is TRBJ1-1 and V is TRBV14; TRBD1 matches 11 bases. The CDR3 is made up of 16 amino acids. The germline CDR1 and CDR2 sequences are SGHDN and FVKESK. J was trimmed by 5 bases and V by 0 bases; bases with no gene match: 5. This CDR3 reads CASSQEGDRGWTEAFF. The CDR3 DNA is TGTGCCAGCAGCCAAGAAGGGGACAGGGGGTGGACTGAAGCTTTCTTT.

The V and J genes are TRBV5-1 and TRBJ1-1; D remains unclear. This CDR3 region has 15 residues. In germline, CDR1 is SGHRS, CDR2 YFSETQ. Trimming left V 0 bases short and J 0 bases short, with 9 bases between. The CDR3 coding sequence is TGCGCCAGCAGCTTGGGAGGAAACCTGAACACTGAAGCTTTCTTT. This codes for CASSLGGNLNTEAFF. Looking up the rest from reference TRBV5-1 and TRBJ1-1 gives the full variable domain: KAGVTQTPRYLIKTRGQQVTLSCSPISGHRSVSWYQQTPGQGLQFLFEYFSETQRNKGNFPGRFSGRQFSNSRSEMNVSTLELGDSALYLCASSLGGNLNTEAFFGQGTRLTVV.

The chain carries TRBV9 and TRBJ2-3, with 9 bases fitting TRBD2. V was pared by 3 bases and J by 0 bases, with 5 bases of the junction left unmatched. The CDR3 extends over 16 amino acids. The germline CDR1 and CDR2 sequences are SGDLS and YYNGEE. CDR3 protein: CASSASSGGSTDTQYF. DNA of the CDR3: TGTGCCAGCAGCGCAAGTAGCGGGGGTAGCACAGATACGCAGTATTTT.

This chain joins TRBV15 and TRBJ1-1; D gene unclear. Trimming removed 0 bases at V and 8 bases at J, with 22 bases between. This CDR3 spans 17 amino acids. Germline lookup yields CDR1 LNHNV and CDR2 YYDKDF (reference sequence). The CDR3 DNA is TGTGCCACCAGCAGAGATTATTTGGGCATAGCGACCGCCGAAGCTTTCTTT. Its translation is CATSRDYLGIATAEAFF. The full variable domain, in which reference TRBV15 and TRBJ1-1 provide the parts outside the CDR3, is DAMVIQNPRYQVTQFGKPVTLSCSQTLNHNVMYWYQQKSSQAPKLLFHYYDKDFNNEADTPDNFQSRRPNTSFCFLDIRSPGLGDTAMYLCATSRDYLGIATAEAFFGQGTRLTVV.

This clone was seen only once. The J gene is TRBJ2-7, the V gene TRBV5-4, with TRBD1 matching over 8 bases. The V segment lost 6 bases and the J segment 5 bases; nucleotides outside the gene matches: 4. Per the germline V gene, CDR1 is SGHNT and CDR2 is YYREEE (reference sequence). The CDR3 is 12 amino acids. CDR3 amino acids: CASTKQGDEQYF. CDR3 DNA sequence: TGTGCCAGCACCAAACAGGGGGACGAGCAGTACTTC.

The CDR3: CASSLLISGGYNEQFF. CDR3 in DNA: TGTGCCAGCAGCTTACTTATTAGCGGGGGATACAATGAGCAGTTCTTC. The rearrangement uses TRBV11-3 and TRBJ2-1; 9 nucleotides align to TRBD2. CDR3 length equals 16 residues. The V gene end was trimmed by 2 bases and the J gene end by 4 bases; junction bases not matched to a gene: 6. Germline values: CDR1 SGHNT, CDR2 YENEEA.

V gene TRBV7-7 combines with J gene TRBJ2-5, with TRBD2 identical over 9 bases. CDR3 length: 15 residues. Losses at the gene ends were 4 bases for V and 2 bases for J; bases not matched to a gene: 5. CDR1 is SSHAT, CDR2 FNYEAQ, per germline (reference sequence). CDR3 nucleotides: TGTGCCAGCAGCTCGCTAGCGGGGCCACAAGAGACCCAGTACTTC. Its translation: CASSSLAGPQETQYF.

The chain carries TRBV9 and TRBJ2-1, with D possibly matching TRBD2 (7 bases). Germline V gene sequence: CDR1 SGDLS, CDR2 YYNGEE. CDR3 length: 15 amino acids. Trimming pared 0 bases from V and 10 bases from J, leaving 17 bases between. The CDR3 nucleotides are TGTGCCAGCAGCGTAGCGGGGGGCCAGCGAGGAGAGCAGTTCTTC. Protein product: CASSVAGGQRGEQFF.

The V and J genes are TRBV4-3 and TRBJ2-2; maybe TRBD1 (5 bases). The length of the CDR3 is 15 residues. In germline, CDR1 is LGHNA, CDR2 YSLEER. Trimming pared 0 bases from V and 4 bases from J, leaving 9 bases between. The DNA of the CDR3 is TGCGCCAGCAGCCAAGATCAGACAGTCACCGGGGAGCTGTTTTTT. It yields the protein CASSQDQTVTGELFF.

The chain links TRBV18 to TRBJ1-4; the match to TRBD1 covers 11 bases. Germline CDR1 and CDR2: KGHSH and LQKENI. The CDR3 sequence is 14 residues long. The trim removed 4 bases at V and 8 bases at J, leaving 3 bases unmatched. The CDR3 bases are TGTGCCAGCTCACGGGACAGGGGGGGCGAAAAACTGTTTTTT. Residues: CASSRDRGGEKLFF.

This chain uses TRBV5-4 with TRBJ1-6; possible D gene TRBD1, 5 bases. Trimming took off 3 bases at V and 8 bases at J, with 15 bases between the two ends. Germline CDR1 SGHNT, CDR2 YYREEE (reference sequence). This CDR3 spans 15 amino acids. CDR3 coding DNA: TGTGCCAGCAGCTGGCAGGGTAGGTTGGATTCACCCCTCCACTTT. This codes for CASSWQGRLDSPLHF. The full variable domain, completed using reference TRBV5-4 and TRBJ1-6, is ETGVTQSPTHLIKTRGQQVTLRCSSQSGHNTVSWYQQALGQGPQFIFQYYREEENGRGNFPPRFSGLQFPNYSSELNVNALELDDSALYLCASSWQGRLDSPLHFGNGTRLTVT.

The V call is TRBV2, the J call TRBJ2-3; TRBD1 aligns across 8 bases. The CDR3 is made up of 16 amino acids. Germline-derived CDR1 and CDR2 are SNHLY and FYNNEI. Trimming removed 6 bases from V and 3 bases from J; junction bases left unmatched: 11. As DNA, the CDR3 is TGTGCCAGCAGATCCCCAGGGGGCTTAAAGACAGATACGCAGTATTTT. This codes for CASRSPGGLKTDTQYF. Full variable domain (remainder filled in from reference TRBV2 and TRBJ2-3): EPEVTQTPSHQVTQMGQEVILRCVPISNHLYFYWYRQILGQKVEFLVSFYNNEISEKSEIFDDQFSVERPDGSNFTLKIRSTKLEDSAMYFCASRSPGGLKTDTQYFGPGTRLTVL.

The chain is built from TRBV30 and TRBJ1-2, with 10 bases fitting TRBD1. Germline assignment: CDR1 GTSNPN and CDR2 SVGIG (reference sequence). CDR3 length: 15 amino acids. V lost 5 bases, J lost 3 bases, and 9 bases stayed unmatched. In DNA form, the CDR3 reads TGTGCCTGGCACCTCGGGGACAGGGGTTACTATGGCTACACCTTC. This encodes CAWHLGDRGYYGYTF.

The genes are TRBV19 and TRBJ2-2; 9 nucleotides agree with TRBD1. Germline CDR1 and CDR2: LNHDA and SQIVND (reference sequence). The CDR3 covers 16 residues. The junction had 9 bases not matched to a gene; V was cut back by 4 bases and J by 6 bases. CDR3 coding DNA: TGTGCCAGTAGTAGGAATTTTGGACAGGGGCCCGGGGAGCTGTTTTTT. This encodes CASSRNFGQGPGELFF.

This clone was seen a single time. The rearrangement uses TRBV12-5 and TRBJ2-2, with 8 nucleotides matching TRBD1. The CDR3 has 12 amino acids. Per the germline V gene, CDR1 is LGHNT and CDR2 is FRNRAP. J was trimmed by 7 bases and V by 9 bases; bases with no gene match: 4. This CDR3 is CASHRGYGELFF. DNA of the CDR3: TGTGCTAGCCACAGGGGGTACGGGGAGCTGTTTTTT.

V is TRBV6-5 and J is TRBJ1-5; D is unresolved. Germline loops: CDR1 MNHEY, CDR2 SVGAGI. V lost 6 bases, J lost 1 base, and 13 bases lay in between. This CDR3 spans 15 amino acids. The CDR3, as DNA: TGTGCCAGCAGGATGGGTAGCGGCAGCAATCAGCCCCAGCATTTT. Translated, it gives CASRMGSGSNQPQHF.

The gene calls are TRBV6-6 and TRBJ2-1; TRBD1 matches 9 bases. The germline V gene has CDR1 MNHNY and CDR2 SVGAGI (reference sequence). The V gene end was trimmed by 6 bases and the J gene end by 8 bases; junction bases not matched to a gene: 11. This CDR3 spans 15 amino acids. CDR3 in amino acids: CASRNTGTGRDEQFF. CDR3 DNA sequence: TGTGCCAGCAGAAATACCGGGACAGGGCGTGATGAGCAGTTCTTC.

This clone has only one observation. This chain uses TRBV7-9 with TRBJ2-1; D unclear. Deletions cut 4 bases from V and 6 bases from J, with 13 bases between. Germline CDR1 SEHNR, CDR2 FQNEAQ (reference sequence). This CDR3 has 14 residues. The CDR3 DNA sequence: TGTGCCAGCAGCTACAACAATCCGGGCAATGAGCAGTTCTTC. Its translation: CASSYNNPGNEQFF.